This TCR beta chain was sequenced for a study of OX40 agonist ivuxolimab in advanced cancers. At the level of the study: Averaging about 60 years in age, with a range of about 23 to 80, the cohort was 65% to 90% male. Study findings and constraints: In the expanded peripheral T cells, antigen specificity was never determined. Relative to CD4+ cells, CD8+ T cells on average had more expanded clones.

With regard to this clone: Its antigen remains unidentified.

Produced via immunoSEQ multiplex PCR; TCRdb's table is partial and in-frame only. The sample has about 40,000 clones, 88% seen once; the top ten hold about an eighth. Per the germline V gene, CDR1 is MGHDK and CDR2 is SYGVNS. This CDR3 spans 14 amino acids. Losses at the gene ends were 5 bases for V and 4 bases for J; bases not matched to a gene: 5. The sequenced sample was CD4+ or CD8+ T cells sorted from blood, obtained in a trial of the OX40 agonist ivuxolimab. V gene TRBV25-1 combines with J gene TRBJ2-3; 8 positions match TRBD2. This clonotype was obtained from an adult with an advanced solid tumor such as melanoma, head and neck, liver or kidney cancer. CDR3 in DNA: TGTGCCAGCAGTAGCGGGAGCGGGGCAGATACGCAGTATTTT. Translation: CASSSGSGADTQYF.